This T cell receptor beta chain was sequenced for a study of CD8 T cells in Susac syndrome. Random-hexamer reverse transcription was applied to about 0.5 to 1 ug RNA. The authors amplified TCR beta CDR3 across 54 Vbeta and 13 Jbeta using immunoSEQ multiplex PCR. TCRdb reprocessed the immunoSEQ multiplex PCR reads via MiXCR and lists one record per CDR3 protein. The top ten hold less than 0.3% of the sample, which has about 120,000 distinct CDR3 sequences, roughly 94% seen once. Fulfillment of recently defined diagnostic criteria for definite or probable disease was shown by the patients with Susac syndrome. Negative isolation was used for CD8+ and CD4+ T cells, and FACS enrichment was applied to TEMRA cells. With V trimmed by 3 bases and J by 4 bases, 3 bases remained unmatched. CDR1 KGHDR and CDR2 SFDVKD come from the germline V gene. The CDR3 covers 15 residues.

The source of this sequence is a human donor with Susac syndrome. The V and J genes are TRBV24-1 and TRBJ2-5; TRBD1 agrees at 11 bases. The specimen sequenced was CD8+ T cells from PBMCs. The CDR3 DNA sequence: TGTGCCACCAGTGATCCGGGACAGGGGGGAGAGACCCAGTACTTC. It yields the protein CATSDPGQGGETQYF.